This entry features one T cell receptor (beta chain) sequence. Its antigen is not identified. Profiled with immunoSEQ multiplex PCR; TCRdb holds only in-frame clones, not every one. The table shows 30,000 to 35,000 clones, with 80% occurring only once. The data are from a study of T cells in narcolepsy. Study details: Patients with NT1 or NT2 and healthy control donors were enrolled.

Findings and limits, study-wide: Comparing one patient's CSF and blood CD4+ clonotypes highlighted HCRT- and TRIB2-specific autoreactive clonotypes. No autoreactive T cell clone sequences appeared in some memory CD4+ repertoires. Reportedly, autoreactive clonotypes were serially detected in patients' blood but not controls'.

The sequenced material came from memory (CD45RA-) CD4+ T cells from blood. The TCR originated in a human donor in good health.

This chain's CDR3 is CAISVGGSPYNEQFF. CDR3 DNA sequence: TGTGCCATCAGTGTGGGGGGGAGCCCCTACAATGAGCAGTTCTTC. This chain connects TRBV10-3 to TRBJ2-1, with 7 nucleotides matching TRBD2. With V trimmed by 4 bases and J by 2 bases, 5 bases remained unmatched. The CDR3 totals 15 residues. Germline V CDR1 and CDR2: ENHRY, SYGVKD.